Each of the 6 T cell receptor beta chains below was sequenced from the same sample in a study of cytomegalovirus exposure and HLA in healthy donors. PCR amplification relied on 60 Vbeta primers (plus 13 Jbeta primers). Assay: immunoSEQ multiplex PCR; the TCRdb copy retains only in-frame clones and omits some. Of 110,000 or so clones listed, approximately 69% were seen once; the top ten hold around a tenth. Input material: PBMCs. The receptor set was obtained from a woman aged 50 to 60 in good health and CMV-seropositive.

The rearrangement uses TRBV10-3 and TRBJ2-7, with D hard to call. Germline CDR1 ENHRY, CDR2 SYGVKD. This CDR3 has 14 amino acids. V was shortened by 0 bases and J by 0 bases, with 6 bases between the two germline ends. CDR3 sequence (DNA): TGTGCCATCAGTGAGTCGACTCCCTCCTACGAGCAGTACTTC. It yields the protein CAISESTPSYEQYF.

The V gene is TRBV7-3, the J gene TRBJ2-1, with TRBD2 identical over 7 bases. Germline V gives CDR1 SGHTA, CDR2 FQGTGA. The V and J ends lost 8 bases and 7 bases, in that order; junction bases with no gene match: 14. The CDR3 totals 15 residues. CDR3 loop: CASGREGGTLNEQFF. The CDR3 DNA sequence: TGTGCCAGCGGAAGGGAGGGAGGGACTTTGAATGAGCAGTTCTTC.

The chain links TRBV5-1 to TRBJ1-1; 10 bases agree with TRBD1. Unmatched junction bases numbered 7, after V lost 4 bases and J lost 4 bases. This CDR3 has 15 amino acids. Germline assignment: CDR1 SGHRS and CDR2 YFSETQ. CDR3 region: CASSPDRGRSTEAFF. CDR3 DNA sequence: TGCGCCAGCAGCCCAGACAGGGGGCGAAGCACTGAAGCTTTCTTT.

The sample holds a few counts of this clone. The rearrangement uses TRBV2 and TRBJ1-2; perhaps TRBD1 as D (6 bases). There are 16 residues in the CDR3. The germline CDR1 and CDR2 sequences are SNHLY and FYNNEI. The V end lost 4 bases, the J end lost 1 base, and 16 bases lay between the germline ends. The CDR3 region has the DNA TGTGCCAGCAGTGGGTTAAGGGAGGGGGATAACTATGGCTACACCTTC. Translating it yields CASSGLREGDNYGYTF.

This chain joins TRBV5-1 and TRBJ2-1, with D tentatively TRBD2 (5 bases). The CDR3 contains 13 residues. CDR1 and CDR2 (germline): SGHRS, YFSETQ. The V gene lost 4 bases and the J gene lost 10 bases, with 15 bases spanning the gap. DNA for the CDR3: TGCGCCAGCAGCGAAACTAGTTCTGGGGAGCAGTTCTTC. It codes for CASSETSSGEQFF.

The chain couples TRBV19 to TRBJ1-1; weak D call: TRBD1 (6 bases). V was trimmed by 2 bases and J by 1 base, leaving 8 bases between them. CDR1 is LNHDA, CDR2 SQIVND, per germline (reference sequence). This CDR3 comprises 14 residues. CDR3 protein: CASSIPGANTEAFF. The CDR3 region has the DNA TGTGCCAGTAGTATACCAGGGGCGAACACTGAAGCTTTCTTT.